Listed below are T cell receptor beta chains from one sample, sequenced in a study of metastatic and nonmetastatic thyroid tumors. Via MiXCR, TCRdb re-called the PCR reads. This table holds fewer than 35,000 clones, 18% found once. Sequencing was performed on blood. These receptor sequences come from a female donor with papillary thyroid cancer or a benign thyroid nodule (not recorded which). Some clones in this sample may be carry-over from other donors' samples. Both conserved end residues are part of each CDR3. A D gene is named only where the DNA matches it firmly. The size field is filled for only some rows; it gives once, few, many or a size class.

>-|TRBJ2-5|-|TRBV19
CASTTSGGETQYF
TGTGCCAGTACTACTTCGGGTGGGGAGACCCAGTACTTC
>many|TRBJ1-2|-|TRBV27
CASSLYRGSGYTF
TGTGCCAGCAGTTTATATAGGGGAAGCGGCTACACCTTC
>-|TRBJ1-5|TRBD1|TRBV6-2/TRBV6-3
CAAQKANAGQGDDQPQHF
TGTGCCGCCCAAAAAGCAAATGCCGGACAGGGCGACGATCAGCCCCAGCATTTT
>many|TRBJ2-3|-|TRBV5-1
CASSRSALSTDTQYF
TGCGCCAGCAGCCGAAGCGCCTTAAGCACAGATACGCAGTATTTT
>few|TRBJ2-2|-|TRBV6-1
CASSAGGDTGELFF
TGTGCCAGCAGTGCGGGGGGCGACACCGGGGAGCTGTTTTTT
>-|TRBJ2-1|-|TRBV7-3
CASSLQTNPYNEQFF
TGTGCCAGCAGCTTACAGACTAACCCGTACAATGAGCAGTTCTTC
>-|TRBJ2-7|TRBD1|TRBV5-1
CASSLEWTGRYEQYF
TGCGCCAGCAGCTTAGAGTGGACAGGGCGCTACGAGCAGTACTTC
>many|TRBJ1-1|TRBD1|TRBV18
CASSLTPGQGGTEAFF
TGTGCCAGCTCACTTACTCCGGGACAGGGAGGTACTGAAGCTTTCTTT
>many|TRBJ1-5|-|TRBV5-8
CASSLLGQRSNQPQHF
TGTGCCAGCAGCTTGCTGGGTCAGCGGAGCAATCAGCCCCAGCATTTT
>many|TRBJ2-1|-|TRBV4-1
CASSLDPGAYNEQFF
TGCGCCAGCAGCTTGGACCCCGGGGCCTACAATGAGCAGTTCTTC
>many|TRBJ2-7|TRBD2|TRBV30
CAWSVAGEYEQYF
TGTGCCTGGAGTGTTGCGGGAGAGTACGAGCAGTACTTC
>many|TRBJ1-1|-|TRBV15
CATSRDFAGLAEAFF
TGTGCCACCAGCAGAGACTTCGCAGGGCTGGCTGAAGCTTTCTTT
>-|TRBJ2-7|-|TRBV28
CASRNMGASTYEQYF
TGTGCCAGCAGGAATATGGGGGCTTCGACCTACGAGCAGTACTTC
>many|TRBJ1-1|TRBD1|TRBV9
CASSGQGTDTEAFF
TGTGCCAGCAGCGGACAGGGTACCGACACTGAAGCTTTCTTT
>few|TRBJ1-1|-|TRBV6-1
CASSPQGLAEAFF
TGTGCCAGCAGTCCCCAGGGTCTTGCTGAAGCTTTCTTT
>many|TRBJ2-3|TRBD1|TRBV6-1
CASRMGQVGDTQYF
TGTGCCAGCAGGATGGGACAGGTAGGAGATACGCAGTATTTT
>many|TRBJ2-2|-|TRBV6-1
CASTHGATGWLFF
TGTGCCAGCACCCACGGGGCTACGGGGTGGCTGTTTTTT